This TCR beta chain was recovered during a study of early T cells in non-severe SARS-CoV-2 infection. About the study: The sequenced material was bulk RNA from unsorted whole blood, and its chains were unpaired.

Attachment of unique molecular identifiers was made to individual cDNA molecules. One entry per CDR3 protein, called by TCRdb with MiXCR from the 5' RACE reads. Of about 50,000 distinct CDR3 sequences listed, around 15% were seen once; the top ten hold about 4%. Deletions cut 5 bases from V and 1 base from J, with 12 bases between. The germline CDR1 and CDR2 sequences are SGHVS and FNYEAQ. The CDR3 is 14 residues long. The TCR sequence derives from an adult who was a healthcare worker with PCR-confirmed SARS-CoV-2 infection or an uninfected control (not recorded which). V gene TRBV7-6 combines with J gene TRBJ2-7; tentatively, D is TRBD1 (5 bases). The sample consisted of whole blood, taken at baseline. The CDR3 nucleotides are TGTGCCAGCAGCCCATATACAGGATCCTACGAGCAGTACTTC. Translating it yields CASSPYTGSYEQYF.